This T cell receptor beta chain was documented in a study of T cell responses to AZD1222 COVID-19 vaccine (dated by TCRdb to the early 2020s). Some background on the complete study: AZD1222 recipients with second doses at about 4 weeks or about 12 weeks were pooled, because spike-specific TCR depth and breadth did not differ between schedules. A total of 230 to 250 trial participants underwent TCR sequencing, of whom 207 had received two doses of AZD1222 and some 25 had received two doses of the MenACWY control vaccine. Trial participants were enrolled by age into subgroups of 18-55, 56-69 and 70-plus years, and roughly 160, 29 and 62 TCR-sequenced participants, respectively, were included in these subgroups.

The time point label for this specimen denotes: baseline before first vaccination. Vaccinee samples were obtained from the UK trials COV001 and COV002, which included a single-blind randomized controlled phase 2/3 trial of AZD1222 (ChAdOx1 nCoV-19) in healthy adults. Trial participant PBMC samples were collected at day 0 and day 28 after the second dose for TCRbeta chain sequencing. This clone was observed a handful of times. Its cognate antigen has yet to be identified. Base qualities are missing; no much larger clone stands one base away. Sequences MNHEY (CDR1) and SVGAGI (CDR2) are obtained from the germline V gene. From the cysteine up to the phenylalanine, the CDR3 has a length of 15 residues. Kept here is only the CDR3 DNA, which spans 45 bases and is read in frame from base 1. Trimming accounts for 2 bases at V and 4 bases at J, while the number of junction bases matched to no gene is 3. The CDR3 regions of human TCRbeta chains were analyzed by immunosequencing. The study's processing was this. Repertoire TCRs were checked for matches against a reference library of SARS-CoV-2-specific TCRs that had been generated using the MIRA antigen-specificity platform. Breadth was defined as the fraction of unique TCRs that were SARS-CoV-2-associated. Depth was defined as the fraction of total T cells that were SARS-CoV-2-associated. Each spike-specific TCR was assigned to its reactive spike region and to a CD4 or CD8 class using the MIRA data. Log10-transformed breadth and depth values were compared by one-way ANOVA with Sidak's multiple comparisons tests. Sourced from immuneACCESS, this table was stored by TCRdb with only in-frame sequences that have V and J called. A share of the clones is absent; for the studies checked, an unresolved V gene accounts for under half, and the remainder has no known explanation. V and J calls and clone size are copied from that table; D and trimming were computed from the DNA. The sample includes roughly 200,000 clones, with around 88% observed a single time. The top ten clones comprise approximately 8% of the sample.

On the study overall, not on this receptor specifically: CD4 TCRs associated with the vaccine covered the entire spike protein, and the dominant responses were in regions 160-218 and 743-854. Because no day 14 peak-response samples were available, the repertoires could be characterized only after the peak T cell response. In the small 56-69-year group, the increase in depth fell short of significance, most likely because of low power. Most participants were white British and females outnumbered males, and the authors suggested that clonal diversity may have been underestimated. Conclusions about previously exposed vaccinees are limited, since just a handful of AZD1222 recipients were seropositive for SARS-CoV-2 at baseline. After two AZD1222 doses, both the breadth and the depth of spike-specific TCRs were significantly higher than at day 0 and than in MenACWY recipients. Reportedly, close to half of the unique spike-specific TCRs recognized epitopes lying outside the regions that are mutated in the B.1.351 and B.1.1.7 variants.

Recombination joined TRBV6-5 with TRBJ2-7, and 12 junctional nucleotides match TRBD2. This receptor was obtained from an adult in good health. The sample here was peripheral blood, taken on day 0 of AZD1222 vaccination. CDR3 reads: CASSYGLAGGYEQYF. In nucleotide form, the sequence is TGTGCCAGCAGTTACGGGCTAGCGGGGGGGTACGAGCAGTACTTC.